This is a list of T cell receptor beta chains from one sample in a study of T-cell reconstitution after alpha-beta-depleted transplantation in children. TCRdb recomputed calls from the PCR reads with MiXCR, one row per CDR3 protein. The repertoire includes over 150,000 distinct CDR3 sequences, over 8.5% of them detected once, and around 14% sits in the top ten. The source material was PBMCs, sampled before TCRalphabeta/CD19-depleted stem cell transplant. These receptors were obtained from a boy between 2 and 10 years old with acute myeloid leukemia, due to receive a stem cell transplant. The CDR3 runs from the conserved cysteine through the conserved F or W. D genes are given only for firm matches. Some rows have no size entry. The others give once, few or many, or a class for an expanded clone.

clone size	V gene	D gene	J gene	CDR3 DNA	CDR3 protein
many	TRBV4-1	TRBD2	TRBJ2-5	TGCGCCAGCAGCCAAGTAGCGGGAGGGGAGACCCAGTACTTC	CASSQVAGGETQYF
many	TRBV15	TRBD2	TRBJ2-5	TGTGCCACCAGCAGAGAGGGGGGGCAAGAGACCCAGTACTTC	CATSREGGQETQYF
many	TRBV4-1	-	TRBJ1-4	TGCGCCAGCAGCCGGCGGGAGGGTGAAAAACTGTTTTTT	CASSRREGEKLFF
-	TRBV10-3	-	TRBJ2-4	TGTGCCATCAGTGAAGGACCAGATGACAAAAACTTTCAGTACTTC	CAISEGPDDKNFQYF
-	TRBV11-1	TRBD2	TRBJ2-4	TGTGCCAGCAGCTCCAAGAGCGGGGCTAACATTCAGTACTTC	CASSSKSGANIQYF
many	TRBV12-3/TRBV12-4	-	TRBJ1-3	TGTGCCAGCAGCCCCATATCCGGGGCTGGAAACACCATATATTTT	CASSPISGAGNTIYF
many	TRBV5-1	TRBD2	TRBJ2-1	TGCGCCAGCAGCTTGAGTCTAGCGGGACACAATGAGCAGTTCTTC	CASSLSLAGHNEQFF
-	TRBV12-3/TRBV12-4	TRBD1	TRBJ1-5	TGTGCCAGCAGTTTCAGCAGGGGGCTTCAGCCCCAGCATTTT	CASSFSRGLQPQHF
many	TRBV18	TRBD1	TRBJ1-1	TGTGCCAGCTCACCCTGGACAGGCCGAAGGGACACTGAAGCTTTCTTT	CASSPWTGRRDTEAFF
many	TRBV7-6	TRBD1	TRBJ2-5	TGTGCCAGCAGCTCCTCCGGGCAGGGGGCTCCCACAGAGACCCAGTACTTC	CASSSSGQGAPTETQYF
many	TRBV7-2	-	TRBJ1-2	TGTGCCAGCAGCTTAAGCGGGGGCCTCTATGGCTACACCTTC	CASSLSGGLYGYTF
-	TRBV6-1	TRBD2	TRBJ2-5	TGTGCCAGCAGTGAAGCGACTAGCGGGCAGTACTTC	CASSEATSGQYF
many	TRBV12-3/TRBV12-4	-	TRBJ2-3	TGTGCCAGCAGTTTAGCCGGGCCTTCTTACACAGATACGCAGTATTTT	CASSLAGPSYTDTQYF
many	TRBV4-1	-	TRBJ2-7	TGCGCCAGCAGCCAGGAACAGGGCCCAGTATCCTACGAGCAGTACTTC	CASSQEQGPVSYEQYF
many	TRBV27	-	TRBJ2-2	TGTGCCAGCAGGACGGGTTCGAACACCGGGGAGCTGTTTTTT	CASRTGSNTGELFF
many	TRBV6-5	TRBD1	TRBJ1-1	TGTGCCAGCAGTTACTCTGAGGGGGCCCTCGGAGGCACTGAAGCTTTCTTT	CASSYSEGALGGTEAFF
many	TRBV5-6	-	TRBJ2-3	TGTGCCAGCAGCTCAGCGGTAAAGGTTCTTTCCACAGATACGCAGTATTTT	CASSSAVKVLSTDTQYF
many	TRBV5-4	TRBD1	TRBJ1-6	TGTGCCAGCAGCTCAAAGACAGGGTCGACCCATTCACCCCTCCACTTT	CASSSKTGSTHSPLHF
many	TRBV3-1	TRBD2	TRBJ2-3	TGTGCCAGCAGCCAAGTGGGCGGGAGCCCAGATACGCAGTATTTT	CASSQVGGSPDTQYF
many	TRBV20-1	TRBD1	TRBJ1-5	TGCAGTGCTAGACCTGGGACAGGTGGTCAGCCCCAGCATTTT	CSARPGTGGQPQHF
many	TRBV20-1	-	TRBJ2-6	TGCAGTGCAAAAAGCGGGCCGACCCACTCTGGGGCCAACGTCCTGACTTTC	CSAKSGPTHSGANVLTF
many	TRBV10-3	TRBD1	TRBJ2-3	TGTGCCATCACTCCGGGACAGGGGGGCGCAGATACGCAGTATTTT	CAITPGQGGADTQYF
once	TRBV6-1	TRBD1	TRBJ1-1	TGTGCCAGCAGGATTTTAACCGGGACAGGGGGTCGAACTGAAGCTTTCTTT	CASRILTGTGGRTEAFF
many	TRBV28	-	TRBJ1-5	TGTGCCAGCACCGTTTGGGGGAGGTTCCGCCAGCCCCAGCATTTT	CASTVWGRFRQPQHF
many	TRBV5-1	-	TRBJ2-7	TGCGCCAGCAGCTTGGACGCCTACTCCTACGAGCAGTACTTC	CASSLDAYSYEQYF
many	TRBV29-1	-	TRBJ2-1	TGCAGCGTACAGGGGTCGCGGGGTGCCAATGAGCAGTTCTTC	CSVQGSRGANEQFF
many	TRBV4-2	-	TRBJ1-2	TGTGCCAGCAGCCAAGATCGCCGGACGTCTAACTATGGCTACACCTTC	CASSQDRRTSNYGYTF
many	TRBV20-1	-	TRBJ1-1	TGCAGTGCTAGGGCAGCGATGAACACTGAAGCTTTCTTT	CSARAAMNTEAFF
many	TRBV5-1	TRBD1	TRBJ1-2	TGCGCCAGCAGCCCACACTTGCGGGATACAGGGGCCTTCAACTATGGCTACACCTTC	CASSPHLRDTGAFNYGYTF
many	TRBV5-1	-	TRBJ2-1	TGCGCCAGCAGCTCGAGAAGACTAGGAGACAATGAGCAGTTCTTC	CASSSRRLGDNEQFF
many	TRBV7-2	-	TRBJ1-5	TGTGCCAGCAGTTTGCAGGGCGGGCAGCCCCAGCATTTT	CASSLQGGQPQHF
many	TRBV13	-	TRBJ2-5	TGTGCCAGCAGCTTAGAGGGGAGAGAGACCCAGTACTTC	CASSLEGRETQYF
many	TRBV20-1	TRBD2	TRBJ2-1	TGCAGTGCTAGCGGTAGCGGGGGAGTTGAGCAGTTCTTC	CSASGSGGVEQFF
many	TRBV5-5	-	TRBJ1-1	TGTGCCAGCAGCTTGCAGGGTACTGAAGCTTTCTTT	CASSLQGTEAFF
many	TRBV5-1	-	TRBJ2-1	TGCGCCAGCAGCTCCCCAGGGGTAGGCTCCTACAATGAGCAGTTCTTC	CASSSPGVGSYNEQFF
many	TRBV20-1	TRBD2	TRBJ2-1	TGCAGTGCTAGAGACTACGGGACTAGCTCCTACAATGAGCAGTTCTTC	CSARDYGTSSYNEQFF
few	TRBV28	-	TRBJ2-7	TGTGCCAGCAGTTTAGCGAAGTACGAGCAGTACTTC	CASSLAKYEQYF
many	TRBV5-5	TRBD2	TRBJ2-5	TGTGCCAGCAGCTTGGAGCTAGCGGGCCAAGAGACCCAGTACTTC	CASSLELAGQETQYF
many	TRBV7-3	-	TRBJ1-2	TGTGCCAGCAGCTTAAGGTCTAGCGATGGCTACACCTTC	CASSLRSSDGYTF
many	TRBV5-1	-	TRBJ2-5	TGCGCCAGCAGCCTCACCTCTGTTATCGAGACCCAGTACTTC	CASSLTSVIETQYF
many	TRBV4-1	-	TRBJ2-7	TGCGCCAGCAGCCCTACTCCGGGCCGGGGAGACGAGCAGTACTTC	CASSPTPGRGDEQYF
-	TRBV19	-	TRBJ2-1	TGTGCCAGTAGTATAGCTCACTCCCGAGAGCAGTTCTTC	CASSIAHSREQFF
-	TRBV12-3/TRBV12-4	-	TRBJ2-1	TGTGCCAGCAACCTAGGGGGGGGGCCATCCAATGAGCAGTTCTTC	CASNLGGGPSNEQFF
many	TRBV5-8	TRBD2	TRBJ2-1	TGTGCCAGCAGACTCGTCCTCTTGGGAGGGTCCTACAATGAGCAGTTCTTC	CASRLVLLGGSYNEQFF
many	TRBV27	-	TRBJ2-7	TGTGCCAGCAGTTACTCCACAGGGACTTACGAGCAGTACTTC	CASSYSTGTYEQYF
many	TRBV12-3/TRBV12-4	-	TRBJ1-5	TGTGCCAGCAGTTTATATATCAATCAGCCCCAGCATTTT	CASSLYINQPQHF
many	TRBV2	TRBD1	TRBJ2-7	TGTGCCAGCAGTCTAGACAGGGGGCGCCGCCAGTACTTC	CASSLDRGRRQYF
many	TRBV5-1	-	TRBJ2-7	TGCGCCAGCAGCTTGGCCTTTGGGGACTTCAACGAGCAGTACTTC	CASSLAFGDFNEQYF
many	TRBV25-1	-	TRBJ1-4	TGTGCCAGCAGTGGCAGGGAAGGGGAAAAACTGTTTTTT	CASSGREGEKLFF
many	TRBV20-1	TRBD2	TRBJ2-1	TGCAGTGCTAGACCGGGACTACCGAGCTCCTACAATGAGCAGTTCTTC	CSARPGLPSSYNEQFF
many	TRBV7-8	-	TRBJ1-2	TGTGCCAGCAGCTTACAAGAGACAGGAGTCAGCTACACCTTC	CASSLQETGVSYTF
many	TRBV20-1	TRBD1	TRBJ1-1	TGCAGTGCAACACAGGGGACTGAAGCTTTCTTT	CSATQGTEAFF